This T cell receptor (beta chain) was recovered during a study of blood T cell repertoires in COVID-19. Study overall: PBMCs, B-cell-depleted T cells, or T cells provided the cDNA or gDNA that made up the material.

Per the original methods: Amplification of reference gene primers was used by the study to estimate nucleated cell counts. Data came from immunoSEQ multiplex PCR; TCRdb stores just in-frame clones and leaves some out. D and trimming come from the DNA, and the V and J calls and clone size come from that table. This sample yields 300,000 to 350,000 clones, of which nearly 90% are seen a single time; around 4.4% belongs to the top ten. The V gene's germline CDR1 is SGHRS and CDR2 YFSETQ. V lost 4 bases to trimming and J lost 1 base, with 11 bases between them. CDR3 length: 14 amino acids. Participants, about 18 to 100 years old, spanned more than 20 US areas.

This receptor was taken from a woman aged 18-29 years with acute COVID-19. V gene TRBV5-1 combines with J gene TRBJ1-1, with a possible D match to TRBD1 (6 bases). Sample: PBMCs or T cells enriched from blood (not recorded which). CDR3 protein: CASSLTGRNTEAFF. The CDR3 DNA reads as TGCGCCAGCAGCCTTACAGGGAGGAACACTGAAGCTTTCTTT.